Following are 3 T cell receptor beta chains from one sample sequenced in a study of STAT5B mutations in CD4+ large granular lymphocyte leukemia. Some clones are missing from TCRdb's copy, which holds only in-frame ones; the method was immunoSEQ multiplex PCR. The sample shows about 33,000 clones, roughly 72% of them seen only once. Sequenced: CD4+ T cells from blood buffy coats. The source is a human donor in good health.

DNA for the CDR3: TGTGCCAGCAGTGTCTCCAGGAACACCGGGGAGCTGTTTTTT. This codes for CASSVSRNTGELFF. J is TRBJ2-2 and V is TRBV28, with unresolved D. This CDR3 spans 14 amino acids. Germline V gene sequence: CDR1 MDHEN, CDR2 SYDVKM. Trimming left V 5 bases short and J 1 base short, with 8 bases between.

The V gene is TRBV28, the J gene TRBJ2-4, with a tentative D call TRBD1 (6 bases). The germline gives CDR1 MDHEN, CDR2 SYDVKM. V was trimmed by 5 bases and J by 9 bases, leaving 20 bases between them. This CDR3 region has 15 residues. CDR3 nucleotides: TGTGCCAGCAGTGATGGTGCCAGGGGAGTTGGCATTCAGTACTTC. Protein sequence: CASSDGARGVGIQYF.

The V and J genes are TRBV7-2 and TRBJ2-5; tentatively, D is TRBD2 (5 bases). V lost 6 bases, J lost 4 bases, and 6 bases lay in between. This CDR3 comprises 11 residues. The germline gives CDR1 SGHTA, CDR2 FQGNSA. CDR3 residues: CASREVETQYF. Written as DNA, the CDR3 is TGTGCCAGCAGGGAGGTAGAGACCCAGTACTTC. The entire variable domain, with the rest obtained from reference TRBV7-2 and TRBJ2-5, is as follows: GAGVSQSPSNKVTEKGKDVELRCDPISGHTALYWYRQSLGQGLEFLIYFQGNSAPDKSGLPSDRFSAERTGGSVSTLTIQRTQQEDSAVYLCASREVETQYFGPGTRLLVL.